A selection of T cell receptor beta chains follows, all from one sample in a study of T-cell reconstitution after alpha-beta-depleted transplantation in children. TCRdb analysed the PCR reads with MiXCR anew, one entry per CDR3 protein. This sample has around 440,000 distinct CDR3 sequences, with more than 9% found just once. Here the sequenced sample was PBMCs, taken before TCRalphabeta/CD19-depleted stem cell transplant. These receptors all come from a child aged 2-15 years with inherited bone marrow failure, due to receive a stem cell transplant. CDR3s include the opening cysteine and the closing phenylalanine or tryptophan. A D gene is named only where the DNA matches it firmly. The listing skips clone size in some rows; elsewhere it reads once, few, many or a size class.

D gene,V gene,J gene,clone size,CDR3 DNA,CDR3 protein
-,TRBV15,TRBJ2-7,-,TGTGCCACCAGCAGAGGCAGAGGCGGTGGCGAGCAGTACTTC,CATSRGRGGGEQYF
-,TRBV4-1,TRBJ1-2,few,TGCGCCAGCAGCCAAGAGCGAGACGGAGGCAATGGCTACACCTTC,CASSQERDGGNGYTF
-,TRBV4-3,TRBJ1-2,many,TGCGCCAGCAGCCAAGATCCGGGGACGGACTATGGCTACACCTTC,CASSQDPGTDYGYTF
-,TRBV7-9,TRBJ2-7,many,TGTGCCAGCAGCATATTAACTAAGTCGACCGAGCAGTACTTC,CASSILTKSTEQYF
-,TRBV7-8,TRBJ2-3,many,TGTGCCAGCAGCTTAGCTTACGGGAGTGATGTCGTAACAACAGATACGCAGTATTTT,CASSLAYGSDVVTTDTQYF
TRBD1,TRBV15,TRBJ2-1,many,TGTGCCACCAGCAGACCGACAGGGGAATGGAATGAGCAGTTCTTC,CATSRPTGEWNEQFF
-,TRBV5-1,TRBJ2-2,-,TGCGCCAGCAGCCCCCCAGGGGCGCAGGGGACCGGGGAGCTGTTTTTT,CASSPPGAQGTGELFF
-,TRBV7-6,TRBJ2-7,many,TGTGCCAGCAGCTTAGCCCCCCCCCGGGGCGAGCAGTACTTC,CASSLAPPRGEQYF
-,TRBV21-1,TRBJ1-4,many,TGTGCCAGCAGTTGGGCCTTTTGTGAAAAACTGTTTTTT,CASSWAFCEKLFF
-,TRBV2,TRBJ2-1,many,TGTGCCAGCGTGGGCGAGGGCTCGGGTGAGCAGTTCTTC,CASVGEGSGEQFF
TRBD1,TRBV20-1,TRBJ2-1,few,TGCAGTGCCTTCGACAGGGATAGAGCTTGGTCCTACAATGAGCAGTTCTTC,CSAFDRDRAWSYNEQFF
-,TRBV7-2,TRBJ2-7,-,TGTGCCAGCAGCCCCCTAGCGCTGTTCTTAAACGAGCAGTACTTC,CASSPLALFLNEQYF
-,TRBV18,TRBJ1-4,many,TGTGCCAGCTCACCAAACGGGAATGAAAAACTGTTTTTT,CASSPNGNEKLFF
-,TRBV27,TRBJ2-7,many,TGTGCCAGCAGTTTATCGGTTCCCCAGGGGGGATCCGAGCAGTACTTC,CASSLSVPQGGSEQYF
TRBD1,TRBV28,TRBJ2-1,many,TGTGCCAGCAGCCTCGGGACAGGCTTATACAATGAGCAGTTCTTC,CASSLGTGLYNEQFF
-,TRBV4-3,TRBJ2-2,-,TGCGCCAGCAGCCAAGCCCTAGGGGCCAGGGTTGACACCGGGGAGCTGTTTTTT,CASSQALGARVDTGELFF
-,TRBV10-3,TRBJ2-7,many,TGTGCCATCAGGGCCGGGCCCGAGCAGTACTTC,CAIRAGPEQYF
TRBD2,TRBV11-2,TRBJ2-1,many,TGTGCCAGCAGCTTAGTACGTAGCGGGAGTATAGGCTCCTACAATGAGCATTTCTTC,CASSLVRSGSIGSYNEHFF
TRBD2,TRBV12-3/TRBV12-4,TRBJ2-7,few,TGTGCCAGCAGTTCGCCCCAGGGACGGGGGGGAGGCTACGAGCAGTACTTC,CASSSPQGRGGGYEQYF
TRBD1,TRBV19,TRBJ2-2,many,TGTGCCAGTAGTTGGACAGGGGGCGCCGCCGGGGAGCTGTTTTTT,CASSWTGGAAGELFF
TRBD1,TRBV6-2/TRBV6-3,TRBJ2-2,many,TGTGCCAGCAGACGGACAGGGGACACCGGGGAGCTGTTTTTT,CASRRTGDTGELFF
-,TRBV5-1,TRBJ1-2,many,TGCGCCAGCAGCCCCATGGACGGACAAGGGAACACCTTC,CASSPMDGQGNTF
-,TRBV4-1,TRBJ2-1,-,TGCGCCAGCAGCCAAAGGACTGACTACGGATTATACAATGAGCAGTTCTTC,CASSQRTDYGLYNEQFF
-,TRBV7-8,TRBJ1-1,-,TGTGCCAGCAGCTCACCTTCTGAAGCTTTCTTT,CASSSPSEAFF
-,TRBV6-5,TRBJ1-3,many,TGTGCCAGCAGTTATGGGCAGGGAGGATTTGGTGGAAACACCATATATTTT,CASSYGQGGFGGNTIYF
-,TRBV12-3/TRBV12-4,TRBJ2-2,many,TGTGCCAGCAGTTTAGCGTGGGAAAACACCGGGGAGCTGTTTTTT,CASSLAWENTGELFF
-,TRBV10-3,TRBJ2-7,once,TGTGCCATCAGTGAGTCCCGAAGCTCCTACGAGCAGTACTTC,CAISESRSSYEQYF
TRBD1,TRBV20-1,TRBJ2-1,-,TGCAGTGCAACCAGACAGGGGCAGGTCCTCTACAATGAGCAGTTCTTC,CSATRQGQVLYNEQFF
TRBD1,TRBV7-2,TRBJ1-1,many,TGTGCCAGCAAACAACAGGGGATGAACACTGAAGCTTTCTTT,CASKQQGMNTEAFF
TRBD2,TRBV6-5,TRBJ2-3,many,TGTGCCAGCTCTTACTCTAGCGGTCGCACAGATACGCAGTATTTT,CASSYSSGRTDTQYF
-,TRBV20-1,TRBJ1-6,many,TGCAGTGCTAGAGCCACAGGCTCCTCACCCCTCCACTTT,CSARATGSSPLHF
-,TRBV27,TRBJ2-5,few,TGTGCCAGCAATCCCAGGCACGGGGAGACCCAGTACTTC,CASNPRHGETQYF
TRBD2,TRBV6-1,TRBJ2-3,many,TGTGCCAGCAGTCAACTACTAGCGGGAGGAGATACGCAGTATTTT,CASSQLLAGGDTQYF
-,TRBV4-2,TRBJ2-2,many,TGTGCCAGCAGCCAAAGGCAAGTCGGCGGAGCGAACACCGGGGAGCTGTTTTTT,CASSQRQVGGANTGELFF
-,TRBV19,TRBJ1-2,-,TGTGCCAGTAGACCGGGCAGGATGTATGGCTACACCTTC,CASRPGRMYGYTF
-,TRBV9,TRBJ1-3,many,TGTGCCAGCAGCGTTATGGGGCGGGCCGGGGGCACCATATATTTT,CASSVMGRAGGTIYF
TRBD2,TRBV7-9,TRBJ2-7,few,TGTGCCAGCTGGGAGGGCGGCTCCTACGAGCAGTACTTC,CASWEGGSYEQYF
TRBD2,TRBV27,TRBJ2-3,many,TGTGCCAGCAGTTCTACTAGCGTACCTAGCACAGATACGCAGTATTTT,CASSSTSVPSTDTQYF
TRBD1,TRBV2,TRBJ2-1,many,TGTGCCAGCAGTGCGGGACAGGGGTATTATGAGCAGTTCTTC,CASSAGQGYYEQFF
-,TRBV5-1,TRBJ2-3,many,TGCGCCAGCAGCTTATTAGGCGGGAGCACAGATACGCAGTATTTT,CASSLLGGSTDTQYF
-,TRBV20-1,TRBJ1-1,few,TGCAGTGCTAGAGTCTACACTGAAGCTTTCTTT,CSARVYTEAFF
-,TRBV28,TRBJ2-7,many,TGTGCCAGCACAGTGGGGCTCTCCGAGCAGTACTTC,CASTVGLSEQYF
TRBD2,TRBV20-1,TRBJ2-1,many,TGCAGTGCTAGATTTACTAGCGGGAGTGGGGATGAGCAGTTCTTC,CSARFTSGSGDEQFF
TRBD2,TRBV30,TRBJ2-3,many,TGTGCCTGGGGAACGACTAGCCCCGGTACGCAGTATTTT,CAWGTTSPGTQYF
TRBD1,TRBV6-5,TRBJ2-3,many,TGTGCCAGCAGTTACTCTCCAACCCGGACAGGGGCAGATACGCAGTATTTT,CASSYSPTRTGADTQYF
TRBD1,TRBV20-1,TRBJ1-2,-,TGCAGTGCTAGAAGACAGGGCTGGTACGGCTACACCTTC,CSARRQGWYGYTF